The 6 T cell receptor beta chains below were found in one sample sequenced in a study of shared clonotypes between healthy human individuals. Sequenced by immunoSEQ multiplex PCR; TCRdb stores in-frame clones only, minus some. The sample holds roughly 2,300,000 clones, about nine tenths seen once. The sample comprised naive CD4+ T cells from PBMCs. As to subset: CD45RA+ positively selected. Receptors originate from a man between 18 and 29 years old in good health. Some clones in this sample may be carry-over from other donors' samples.

The rearrangement uses TRBV18 and TRBJ2-1; maybe TRBD2 (5 bases). The CDR3 is made up of 15 amino acids. The V gene lost 6 bases and the J gene lost 4 bases, with 16 bases spanning the gap. The germline gives CDR1 KGHSH, CDR2 LQKENI. CDR3 sequence: CASSTTLGEYNEQFF. CDR3 in DNA: TGTGCCAGCTCCACGACCCTTGGGGAGTACAATGAGCAGTTCTTC.

The V gene is TRBV28, the J gene TRBJ1-5, with TRBD1 as a possible D gene (5 bases). V was pared by 5 bases and J by 5 bases, with 16 bases between. Germline V gene lookup returns CDR1 MDHEN and CDR2 SYDVKM. This CDR3 region has 15 residues. CDR3: CASSPRRGLDQPQHF. For the CDR3, the DNA is TGTGCCAGCAGTCCCCGTCGGGGGTTGGATCAGCCCCAGCATTTT.

Notes on this clone: The same CDR3 can be traced to other DNA sequences in this sample. The chain joins TRBV28 to TRBJ1-5; D may be TRBD1 (6 bases). CDR1 MDHEN and CDR2 SYDVKM come from the germline V gene. The CDR3 length is 16 residues. The V end was cut by 3 bases, the J end by 0 bases, with 12 bases between. The CDR3 protein is CASSLRGAPSNQPQHF. CDR3 sequence (DNA): TGTGCCAGCAGTTTGAGGGGGGCGCCTAGCAATCAGCCCCAGCATTTT.

The chain couples TRBV6-1 to TRBJ2-5; TRBD1 aligns across 7 bases. This CDR3 is 14 amino acids long. The V and J ends lost 4 bases and 2 bases, in that order; junction bases with no gene match: 4. Germline loops: CDR1 MNHNS, CDR2 SASEGT. CDR3 region: CASSGYRGQETQYF. In nucleotides, the CDR3 is TGTGCCAGCAGTGGGTACAGGGGACAAGAGACCCAGTACTTC.

This chain joins TRBV9 and TRBJ2-2, with unresolved D. The CDR3 is 14 amino acids. Germline loops: CDR1 SGDLS, CDR2 YYNGEE. V was clipped by 4 bases and J by 5 bases, with 12 bases between them. CDR3 DNA sequence: TGTGCCAGCAGCTCTAGATTTCGAACCGGGGAGCTGTTTTTT. This gives the protein CASSSRFRTGELFF. Complete variable domain (other parts from reference TRBV9 and TRBJ2-2): DSGVTQTPKHLITATGQRVTLRCSPRSGDLSVYWYQQSLDQGLQFLIQYYNGEERAKGNILERFSAQQFPDLHSELNLSSLELGDSALYFCASSSRFRTGELFFGEGSRLTVL.

The chain links TRBV29-1 to TRBJ1-1; 7 positions match TRBD1. CDR3 length: 12 amino acids. Per germline, CDR1 SQVTM and CDR2 ANQGSEA. J gave up 4 bases and V 3 bases, and 2 bases lay outside the gene matches. The CDR3 DNA follows: TGCAGCGTTGAGGGACAGACCACTGAAGCTTTCTTT. It is translated as CSVEGQTTEAFF.